The text below deals with one TCR beta chain. Its recognized antigen is unknown. No much larger clone is present one base from it, and per-base qualities are unavailable. The record originates from a study of blood T cell repertoires in COVID-19 (dated by TCRdb to about 2020). Looking at the study overall: The collaborator samples originated in the United States, Italy and Spain and spanned the acute and convalescent phases of COVID-19. The prospective study material was composed of cDNA or gDNA derived from T cells, B-cell-depleted T cells, or PBMCs. The dataset comprised deeply sampled blood TCRbeta repertoires from subjects exposed to, actively infected with, or recovered from COVID-19. A freely available public database, intended as a resource for researchers studying the immune response to SARS-CoV-2, is where the repertoires were released. The samples were drawn from two sources: the first 160 participants of the ongoing ImmuneRACE study, and 1,200 or so subjects contributed by 6 global collaborators. Nearly every sample came with metadata listing a de-identified subject ID, COVID-19 status, age in years and sex. Where HLA class I and class II types were available, the types were taken from metadata supplied by the sample provider, not from assay-based typing.

Broader findings and caveats from the paper: The amount of clinical and demographic metadata varied by source and participant and was provided uncurated.

Including cysteine and phenylalanine, the CDR3 has 15 amino acids. This entry keeps only the CDR3 DNA: 45 bases, framed from base 1. Germline trimming amounts to 6 bases on V and 6 bases on J, with 9 as the count of junction bases outside the gene matches. Taken from the germline V gene (reference sequence), the CDR1 and CDR2 loops are SEHNR and FQNEAQ. Each collaborating institution followed its own protocols to collect whole blood in K2EDTA tubes. For TCRbeta analysis, collaborator samples were shipped as frozen whole blood, as isolated PBMCs, or as DNA extracted from either sample type. TCRbeta CDR3 regions were amplified from genomic DNA using the immunoSEQ Assay, a bias-controlled multiplex PCR. The published analysis was carried out like this. The number of nucleated cells in each sample was estimated by amplification of reference gene primers within the assay. Sequence reads were collapsed and filtered to measure the absolute abundance of every unique TCRbeta CDR3 rearrangement. For each sample, productive Simpson clonality was calculated as the square root of Simpson's diversity index across productive rearrangements. TCRdb carries this immuneACCESS record with in-frame sequences only. Its versions omit some clonotypes, under half of them owing to an unresolved V gene in the studies checked, with the rest unexplained. That table is the source of V, J and clone size, and D and trimming were worked out from the DNA. In all, the sample holds 130,000 or so clones, and more than 80% of those were seen once. The ten largest make up about 4.7% of the sample.

This receptor was identified in a middle-aged man with acute or convalescent COVID-19. The V and J genes are TRBV7-9 and TRBJ1-2, with 11 central nucleotides matching TRBD1. The sequenced sample consisted of peripheral blood. The CDR3 protein is CASSPWDRGRDGYTF. The nucleotide sequence is TGTGCCAGCAGTCCCTGGGACAGGGGGAGGGATGGCTACACCTTC.